The clone carrying this T cell receptor beta chain was seen ten or more times. Molecular barcoding with unique molecular identifiers was used for the TCRbeta library. In TCRdb, the PCR reads were re-called with MiXCR into one record per CDR3 protein. The data hold tens of thousands of distinct CDR3 sequences, with 6.3% observed a single time. The CDR3 consists of 15 residues. V was clipped by 3 bases and J by 8 bases; unmatched bases: 8. The data derive from a study of T-cell reconstitution after alpha-beta-depleted transplantation in children. The clonotype comes from a male patient younger than 18 who had a stem cell transplant for acute myeloid leukemia, so the T cells may come from the graft donor. The sequences come from PBMCs, mostly from graft donor cells, collected 180 days after TCRalphabeta/CD19-depleted stem cell transplant. This chain uses TRBV12-3 or TRBV12-4 with TRBJ2-1; 9 bases map to TRBD2. This CDR3 reads CASSFTGLAADEQFF. CDR3 nucleotide sequence: TGTGCCAGCAGTTTTACGGGACTAGCAGCGGATGAGCAGTTCTTC.